This passage covers 22 T cell receptor beta chains from one sample sequenced in a study of neurological immune-mediated disorders. TCRdb reprocessed the 5' RACE reads via MiXCR and lists one record per CDR3 protein. The sample has 50,000 or so distinct CDR3 sequences; 25% are singletons. The specimen sequenced was PBMCs. The receptor source for this set is a woman in her 70s in good health.

This clonotype has ten or more counts. V is TRBV20-1 and J is TRBJ2-6; TRBD2 might be the D (6 bases). V lost 6 bases, J lost 1 base, and 13 bases lay in between. The CDR3 has 15 residues. Germline V gene data show CDR1 as DFQATT and CDR2 as SNEGSKA (reference sequence). In DNA, the CDR3 is TGCAGTGCCACCGCCGGGAGTTCTGGGGCCAACGTCCTGACTTTC. Its translation is CSATAGSSGANVLTF.

To note about this clonotype: The junction departs from germline at one end; a sequencing error may be responsible. The chain has TRBV20-1 and TRBJ1-1, with TRBD1 as a possible D gene (5 bases). CDR3 length equals 13 residues. The germline gives CDR1 DFQATT, CDR2 SNEGSKA (reference sequence). The chain's CDR3 is CSAIRDQKTEAFF. DNA for the CDR3: TGTAGTGCTATTAGGGACCAGAAGACTGAAGCTTTCTTT.

This clonotype has a count of ten or more. The V and J genes are TRBV21-1 and TRBJ1-1; the table's TRBD1 call for D was not verified on the DNA. TRBV21-1 is a documented pseudogene. There are 16 residues in the CDR3. The CDR3 reads CARLWRGDRVGTEAFF. The CDR3 DNA is TGTGCCAGACTTTGGAGAGGGGACAGGGTGGGCACTGAAGCTTTCTTT.

This clonotype was counted many times. A read error may produce the germline difference seen at one junction end. V is TRBV7-3 and J is TRBJ2-5, with 9 bases identical to TRBD2. The CDR3 length is 15 residues. Germline CDR1 reads SGHTA; CDR2 reads FQGTGA. The CDR3 DNA sequence: TGTGCCAGCAGCCCACAGCGGGGGGACCAGGAGACCCAGTACTTC. Protein sequence: CASSPQRGDQETQYF.

In its sample, this clonotype was seen many times. This chain links TRBV5-1 with TRBJ2-1; D is uncertain. The CDR3 is made up of 16 amino acids. Germline values: CDR1 SGHRS, CDR2 YFSETQ. Trimming removed 1 base at V and 8 bases at J, with 19 bases between. CDR3 in amino acids: CASSLMGIEFSDEQFF. The CDR3 DNA reads as TGCGCCAGCAGCTTGATGGGGATAGAATTTTCCGATGAGCAGTTCTTC.

On this clonotype: One junction end disagrees with the germline gene, perhaps due to a read error. This chain uses TRBV16 with TRBJ2-2; D is perhaps TRBD2 (5 bases). Per germline, CDR1 KGHSY and CDR2 FQNENV. The CDR3 length is 14 residues. The DNA of the CDR3 is TGTGCCAGCAGCCAACTGGTGGCGACCGGGGAACTGTTTTTT. Amino acids: CASSQLVATGELFF.

Ten or more counts support this clonotype. The genes are TRBV29-1 and TRBJ2-1, with D tentatively TRBD1 (6 bases). Germline CDR1 reads SQVTM; CDR2 reads ANQGSEA. V lost 7 bases and J lost 1, with 8 bases in between. This CDR3 has 12 amino acids. The CDR3 reads CSGGLSYNEQFF. The CDR3 DNA reads as TGCAGCGGGGGGCTTTCCTACAATGAGCAGTTCTTC.

This clonotype has a count of ten or more. The chain links TRBV3-1 to TRBJ2-2; D is unclear. The germline V and J ends were trimmed by 8 bases and 6 bases, with 13 bases remaining between them. The germline V gene has CDR1 LGHDT and CDR2 YNNKEL (reference sequence). The CDR3 covers 13 residues. CDR3 residues: CASQIAGSGELFF. The CDR3, as DNA: TGTGCCAGCCAAATTGCCGGGTCCGGGGAGCTGTTTTTT.

Of note for this clonotype: Likely a read error: the CDR3 ends without its conserved phenylalanine or tryptophan. The V and J genes are TRBV12-3 or TRBV12-4 and TRBJ2-6; TRBD2 matches at 7 bases. The CDR3 contains 18 residues. V lost 4 bases, J lost 1 base, and 10 bases stayed unmatched. CDR3: CASSSNKGGPSGANVLTL. In DNA, the CDR3 is TGTGCCAGCAGTTCCAACAAGGGAGGGCCATCTGGGGCCAACGTCCTGACTTTA.

This clonotype was counted only a few times. The CDR3: CASSLMVGSLAAGEQFF. The CDR3 coding sequence is TGTGCCAGCAGCTTAATGGTCGGCTCCCTAGCGGCCGGTGAGCAGTTCTTC. The chain joins TRBV7-2 to TRBJ2-1, with 7 nucleotides matching TRBD2. This CDR3 spans 17 amino acids. The trim removed 2 bases at V and 9 bases at J, leaving 16 bases unmatched. Germline V CDR1 and CDR2: SGHTA, FQGNSA.

The chain recombines TRBV5-1 with TRBJ1-6; TRBD1 might be the D (5 bases). Trimming removed 0 bases from V and 10 bases from J, with 8 bases in between. CDR3 size: 13 residues. Germline CDR1 and CDR2: SGHRS and YFSETQ. The CDR3 nucleotides are TGCGCCAGCAGCTTGGTGGGGCGATCACCCCTCCACTTT. Amino acids: CASSLVGRSPLHF.

V gene TRBV19 combines with J gene TRBJ1-3; D is undetermined. Germline lookup yields CDR1 LNHDA and CDR2 SQIVND (reference sequence). Trimming stripped 7 bases from V and 4 bases from J, with 17 bases between. This CDR3 region has 15 residues. The chain's CDR3 is CASTTHTVRGNTIYF. The CDR3 DNA is TGTGCCAGTACCACCCATACGGTGAGGGGAAACACCATATATTTT.

This clonotype was picked up many times. The chain has TRBV4-1 and TRBJ2-2; no definite D call. Trimming took off 0 bases at V and 1 base at J, with 9 bases between the two ends. Germline V gene sequence: CDR1 MGHRA, CDR2 YSYEKL. CDR3 length: 16 residues. The CDR3 is CASSQDNRQNTGELFF. CDR3 bases: TGCGCCAGCAGCCAAGATAATCGTCAGAACACCGGGGAGCTGTTTTTT.

There are many counts of this clonotype. The gene calls are TRBV28 and TRBJ1-1, with D possibly matching TRBD1 (6 bases). Germline V CDR1 and CDR2: MDHEN, SYDVKM. The CDR3 has 13 amino acids. The V end lost 5 bases, the J end lost 8 bases, and 15 bases lay between the germline ends. The CDR3 DNA reads as TGTGCCAGCAGTAGGGACATAGCTAGAGAAGCTTTCTTT. Protein: CASSRDIAREAFF.

The V gene is TRBV24-1, the J gene TRBJ2-7; 9 bases map to TRBD1. CDR3 length: 14 residues. Germline V gene sequence: CDR1 KGHDR, CDR2 SFDVKD. V lost 10 bases to trimming and J lost 4 bases; unmatched junction nucleotides: 10. DNA for the CDR3: TGTGCCACAGCCCCGGGACAGGGTCCTTACGAGCAGTACTTC. This translates into CATAPGQGPYEQYF.

This clonotype was seen only a few times. V and J are TRBV5-1 and TRBJ1-1; 7 bases match TRBD1. Germline loops: CDR1 SGHRS, CDR2 YFSETQ. Unmatched junction bases numbered 6, after V lost 0 bases and J lost 4 bases. The CDR3 covers 15 residues. The DNA of the CDR3 is TGCGCCAGCAGCTTGGGACAGGGAGATGGCACTGAAGCTTTCTTT. This encodes CASSLGQGDGTEAFF. Drawing the rest from reference TRBV5-1 and TRBJ1-1, the complete variable domain is KAGVTQTPRYLIKTRGQQVTLSCSPISGHRSVSWYQQTPGQGLQFLFEYFSETQRNKGNFPGRFSGRQFSNSRSEMNVSTLELGDSALYLCASSLGQGDGTEAFFGQGTRLTVV.

This clonotype was picked up many times. The rearrangement uses TRBV4-3 and TRBJ2-2; TRBD2 matches 9 bases. Germline values: CDR1 LGHNA, CDR2 YSLEER. Trimming took 1 base from V and 0 from J; bases not matched to a gene: 9. This CDR3 is built from 19 residues. CDR3 sequence (DNA): TGCGCCAGCAGCCAAGTTCTAAAGGGACTAGCTGCGAACACCGGGGAGCTGTTTTTT. It specifies CASSQVLKGLAANTGELFF.

This clonotype was observed at least ten times. The J gene is TRBJ2-1, the V gene TRBV27; D is undetermined. The ends were cut back, 6 bases at V and 7 bases at J, with 13 bases in the middle. Germline values: CDR1 MNHEY, CDR2 SMNVEV (reference sequence). The CDR3 spans 13 residues. The CDR3 reads CASRTQSRNEQFF. The CDR3 bases are TGTGCCAGCAGGACCCAGAGCAGGAATGAGCAGTTCTTC.

This clonotype was seen at least ten times. This rearrangement joins TRBV4-2 to TRBJ2-3; 8 bases agree with TRBD1. The CDR3 is 18 residues long. With 0 bases clipped from V and 2 bases from J, the junction kept 10 bases outside the gene matches. Germline V lookup: CDR1 LGHNA, CDR2 YNFKEQ. DNA of the CDR3: TGTGCCAGCAGCCAAGATCCCCCCAGGGGGCGTATCACAGATACGCAGTATTTT. The encoded protein is CASSQDPPRGRITDTQYF.

This clonotype was seen repeatedly, ten times or more. The rearrangement joins TRBV7-2 to TRBJ1-1, with 7 bases matching TRBD1. The CDR3 consists of 15 residues. The germline gives CDR1 SGHTA, CDR2 FQGNSA. V lost 5 bases, J lost 4 bases, and 10 bases stayed unmatched. DNA for the CDR3: TGTGCCAGCAGCACCCAACAGGGGATGGGCACTGAAGCTTTCTTT. Residues: CASSTQQGMGTEAFF.

This clonotype appeared many times. The chain couples TRBV27 to TRBJ2-5; 10 bases align to TRBD2. The germline V gene encodes CDR1 MNHEY and CDR2 SMNVEV (reference sequence). The CDR3 contains 15 residues. J lost 9 bases, V lost 5 bases, and 12 bases had no gene match. CDR3 DNA: TGTGCCAGCAGTCCGAACACGGGACTAGCGTTGGCCCAGTACTTC. As protein: CASSPNTGLALAQYF.

The V gene is TRBV20-1, the J gene TRBJ2-5, with no clear D. Trimming took off 5 bases at V and 2 bases at J, with 12 bases between the two ends. Germline V gene data show CDR1 as DFQATT and CDR2 as SNEGSKA (reference sequence). This CDR3 has 13 residues. The CDR3 DNA is TGCAGTGCTGCGGACGTTCGGCAAGAGACCCAGTACTTC. This gives the protein CSAADVRQETQYF.